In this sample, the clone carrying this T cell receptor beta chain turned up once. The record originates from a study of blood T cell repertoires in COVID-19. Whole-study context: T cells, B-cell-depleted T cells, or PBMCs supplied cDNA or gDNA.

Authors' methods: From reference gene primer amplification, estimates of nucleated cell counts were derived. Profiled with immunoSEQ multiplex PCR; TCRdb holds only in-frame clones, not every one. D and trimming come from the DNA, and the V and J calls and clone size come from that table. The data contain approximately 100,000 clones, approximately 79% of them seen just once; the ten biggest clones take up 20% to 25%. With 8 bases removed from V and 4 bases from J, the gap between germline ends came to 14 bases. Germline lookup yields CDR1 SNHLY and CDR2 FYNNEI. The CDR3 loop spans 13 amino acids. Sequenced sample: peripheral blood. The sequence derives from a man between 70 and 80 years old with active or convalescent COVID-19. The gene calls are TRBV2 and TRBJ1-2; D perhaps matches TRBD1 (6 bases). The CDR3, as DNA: TGTGCCAGCTCCGGACAGACCCCCTATGGCTACACCTTC. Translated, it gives CASSGQTPYGYTF.